This note documents a single T cell receptor beta chain sequence. What it binds is not known. The source of the sample is a study of graft-versus-host responses after intestinal transplantation. The wider study: Tacrolimus and steroids were given for around 3 years to all recipients after anti-thymocyte globulin induction.

V was pared by 5 bases and J by 10 bases, with 12 bases between. The germline V gene has CDR1 MDHEN and CDR2 SYDVKM. The CDR3 runs to 12 residues. The table came from immunoSEQ multiplex PCR; TCRdb's copy has only in-frame clones and leaves some out. The table has tens of thousands of clones, roughly nine tenths seen once; the top ten hold around 0.6%. Study results and caveats: Recipient-marrow GvH clones were detected, some having first appeared in ileum or blood. Elevated graft-versus-host to host-versus-graft clonal ratios in allografts were recorded for patients with graft-donor T cell macrochimerism. Early post-transplant falls in HvG clones accompanied the peak levels of circulating GvH clones.

V is TRBV28 and J is TRBJ2-1; the D gene is possibly TRBD2 (5 bases). The TCR sequence derives from a human donor who was the organ donor for an intestinal transplant. This specimen consisted of unstimulated CD4+ T cells sorted from spleen or lymph node cells, obtained before transplant. The CDR3 reads CASSRRVGEQFF. The CDR3 nucleotides are TGTGCCAGCAGTCGGCGGGTAGGGGAGCAGTTCTTC.